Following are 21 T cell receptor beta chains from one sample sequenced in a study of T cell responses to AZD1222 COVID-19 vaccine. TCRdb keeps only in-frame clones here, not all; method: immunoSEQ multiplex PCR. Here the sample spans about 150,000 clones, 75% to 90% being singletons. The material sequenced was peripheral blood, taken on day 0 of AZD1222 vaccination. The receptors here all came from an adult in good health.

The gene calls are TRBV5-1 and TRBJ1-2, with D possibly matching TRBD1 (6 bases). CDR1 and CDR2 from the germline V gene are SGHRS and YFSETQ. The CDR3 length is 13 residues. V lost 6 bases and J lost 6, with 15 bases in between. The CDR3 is CASNILQGDGYTF. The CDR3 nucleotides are TGCGCCAGCAACATACTACAGGGTGATGGCTACACCTTC.

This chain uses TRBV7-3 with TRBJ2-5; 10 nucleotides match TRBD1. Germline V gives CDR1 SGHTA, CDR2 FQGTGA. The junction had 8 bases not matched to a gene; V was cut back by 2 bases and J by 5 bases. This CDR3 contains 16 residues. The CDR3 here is CASSLARQGAGETQYF. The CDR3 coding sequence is TGTGCCAGCAGCTTAGCCCGACAGGGGGCCGGGGAGACCCAGTACTTC.

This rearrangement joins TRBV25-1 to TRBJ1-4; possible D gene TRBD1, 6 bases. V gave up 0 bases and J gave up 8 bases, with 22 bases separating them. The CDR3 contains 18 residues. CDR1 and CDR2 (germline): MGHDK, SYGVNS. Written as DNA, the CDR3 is TGTGCCAGCAGTGAATATCGGGATTTGGGGGCCAGAGGAGAAAAACTGTTTTTT. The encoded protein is CASSEYRDLGARGEKLFF.

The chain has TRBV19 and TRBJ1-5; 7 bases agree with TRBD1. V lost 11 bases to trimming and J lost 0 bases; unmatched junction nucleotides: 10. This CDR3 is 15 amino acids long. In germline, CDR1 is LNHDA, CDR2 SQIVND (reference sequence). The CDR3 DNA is TGTGCCGGGGGACAGACAACCCTTAGCAATCAGCCCCAGCATTTT. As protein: CAGGQTTLSNQPQHF.

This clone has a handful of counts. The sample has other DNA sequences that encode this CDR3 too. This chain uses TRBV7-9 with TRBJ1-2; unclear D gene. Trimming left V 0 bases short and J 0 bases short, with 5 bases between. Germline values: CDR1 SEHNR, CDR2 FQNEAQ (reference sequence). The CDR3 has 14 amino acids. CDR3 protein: CASSLAEANYGYTF. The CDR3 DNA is TGTGCCAGCAGCTTAGCAGAAGCTAACTATGGCTACACCTTC.

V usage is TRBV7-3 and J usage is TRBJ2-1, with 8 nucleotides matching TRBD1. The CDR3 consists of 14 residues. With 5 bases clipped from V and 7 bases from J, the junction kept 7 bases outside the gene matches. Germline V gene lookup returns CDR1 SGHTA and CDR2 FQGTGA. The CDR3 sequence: CASSPRTGKNEQFF. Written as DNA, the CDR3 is TGTGCCAGCAGCCCCCGGACAGGGAAGAATGAGCAGTTCTTC.

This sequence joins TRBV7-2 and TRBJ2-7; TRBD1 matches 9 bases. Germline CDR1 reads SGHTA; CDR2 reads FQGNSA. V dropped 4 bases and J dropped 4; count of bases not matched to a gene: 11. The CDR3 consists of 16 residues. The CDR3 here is CASSSTLRDRDYEQYF. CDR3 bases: TGTGCCAGCAGCTCCACCCTCCGGGACAGGGATTACGAGCAGTACTTC.

The CDR3, as DNA: TGTGCCAGCAGCGCCCAGGGGGTATACAATGAGCAGTTCTTC. This translates into CASSAQGVYNEQFF. The rearrangement uses TRBV9 and TRBJ2-1; 7 bases map to TRBD1. The CDR3 runs to 14 residues. Unmatched junction bases numbered 4, after V lost 3 bases and J lost 4 bases. The V gene's germline CDR1 is SGDLS and CDR2 YYNGEE.

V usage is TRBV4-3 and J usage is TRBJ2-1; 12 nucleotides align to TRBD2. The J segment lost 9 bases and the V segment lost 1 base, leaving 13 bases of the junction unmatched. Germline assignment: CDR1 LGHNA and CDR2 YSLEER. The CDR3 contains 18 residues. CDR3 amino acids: CASSQAPLAGGTGGEQFF. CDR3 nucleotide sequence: TGCGCCAGCAGCCAAGCTCCCCTAGCGGGGGGGACGGGCGGTGAGCAGTTCTTC.

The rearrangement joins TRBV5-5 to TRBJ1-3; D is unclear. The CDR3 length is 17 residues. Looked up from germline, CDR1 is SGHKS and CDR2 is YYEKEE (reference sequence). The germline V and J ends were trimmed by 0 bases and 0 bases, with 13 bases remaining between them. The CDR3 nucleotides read TGTGCCAGCAGCTTGGAGGCCAGCCCAAACTCTGGAAACACCATATATTTT. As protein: CASSLEASPNSGNTIYF.

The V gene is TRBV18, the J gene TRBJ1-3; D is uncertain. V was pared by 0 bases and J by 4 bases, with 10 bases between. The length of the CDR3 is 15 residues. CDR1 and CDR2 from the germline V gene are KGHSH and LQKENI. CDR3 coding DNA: TGTGCCAGCTCACCACCGGACCTTAGGGGAAACACCATATATTTT. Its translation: CASSPPDLRGNTIYF. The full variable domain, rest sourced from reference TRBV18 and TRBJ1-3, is NAGVMQNPRHLVRRRGQEARLRCSPMKGHSHVYWYRQLPEEGLKFMVYLQKENIIDESGMPKERFSAEFPKEGPSILRIQQVVRGDSAAYFCASSPPDLRGNTIYFGEGSWLTVV.

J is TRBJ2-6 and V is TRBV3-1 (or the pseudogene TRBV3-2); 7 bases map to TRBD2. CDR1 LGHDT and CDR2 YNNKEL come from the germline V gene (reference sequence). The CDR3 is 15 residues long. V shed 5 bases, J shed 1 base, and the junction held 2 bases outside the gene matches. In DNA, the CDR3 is TGTGCCAGCAGCGCGGGACTATCTGGGGCCAACGTCCTGACTTTC. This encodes CASSAGLSGANVLTF.

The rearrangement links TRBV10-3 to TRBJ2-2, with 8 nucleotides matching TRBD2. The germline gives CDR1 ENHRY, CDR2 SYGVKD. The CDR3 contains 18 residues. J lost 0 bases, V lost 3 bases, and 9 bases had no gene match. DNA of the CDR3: TGTGCCATCAGTGAATCGGCGGGGGGCGCAGCGAACACCGGGGAGCTGTTTTTT. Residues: CAISESAGGAANTGELFF.

This CDR3 is CASSDSAQGRSGEQYV. Here the CDR3 DNA reads TGTGCCAGCAGTGATTCGGCGCAGGGGCGTTCGGGTGAGCAGTACGTC. The gene calls are TRBV2 and TRBJ2-7; TRBD1 might be the D (6 bases). Trimming left V 3 bases short and J 7 bases short, with 22 bases between. The V gene's germline CDR1 is SNHLY and CDR2 FYNNEI. CDR3 length: 16 amino acids.

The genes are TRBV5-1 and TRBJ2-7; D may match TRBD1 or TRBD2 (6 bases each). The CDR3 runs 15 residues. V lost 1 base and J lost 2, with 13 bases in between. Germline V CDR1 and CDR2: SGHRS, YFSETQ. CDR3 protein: CASSLIGGATYEQYF. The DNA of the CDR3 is TGCGCCAGCAGCTTGATCGGGGGCGCGACCTACGAGCAGTACTTC.

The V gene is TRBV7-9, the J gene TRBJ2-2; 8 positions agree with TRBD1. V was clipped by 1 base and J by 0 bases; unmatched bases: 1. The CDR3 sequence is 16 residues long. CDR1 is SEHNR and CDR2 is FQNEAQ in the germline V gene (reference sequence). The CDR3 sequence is CASSLGGQANTGELFF. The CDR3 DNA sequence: TGTGCCAGCAGCTTAGGGGGACAGGCGAACACCGGGGAGCTGTTTTTT.

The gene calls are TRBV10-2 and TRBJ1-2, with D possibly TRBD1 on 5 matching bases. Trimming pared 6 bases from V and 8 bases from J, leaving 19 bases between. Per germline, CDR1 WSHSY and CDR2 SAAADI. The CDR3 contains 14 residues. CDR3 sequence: CASSELERGGGYTF. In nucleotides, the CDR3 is TGCGCCAGCAGCGAACTGGAGAGGGGAGGGGGCTACACCTTC.

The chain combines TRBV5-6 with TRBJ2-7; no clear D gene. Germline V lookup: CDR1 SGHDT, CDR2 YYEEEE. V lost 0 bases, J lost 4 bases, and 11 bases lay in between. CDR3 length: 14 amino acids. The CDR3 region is CASSLGVVVYEQYV. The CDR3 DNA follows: TGTGCCAGCAGCTTGGGGGTCGTGGTATACGAGCAGTACGTC.

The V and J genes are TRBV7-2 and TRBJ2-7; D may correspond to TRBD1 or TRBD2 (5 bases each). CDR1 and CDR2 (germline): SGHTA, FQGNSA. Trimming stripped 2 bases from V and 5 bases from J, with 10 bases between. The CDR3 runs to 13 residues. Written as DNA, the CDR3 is TGTGCCAGCAGCTTATTGAAGGGACACGAGCAGTACTTC. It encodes CASSLLKGHEQYF.

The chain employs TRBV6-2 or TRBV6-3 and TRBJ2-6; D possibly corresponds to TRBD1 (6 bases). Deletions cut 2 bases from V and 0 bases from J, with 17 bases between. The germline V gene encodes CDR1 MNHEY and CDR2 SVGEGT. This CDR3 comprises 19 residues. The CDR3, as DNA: TGTGCCAGCAGTTACCCCCTTAGCAGGGGCAACTCTGGGGCCAACGTCCTGACTTTC. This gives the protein CASSYPLSRGNSGANVLTF.

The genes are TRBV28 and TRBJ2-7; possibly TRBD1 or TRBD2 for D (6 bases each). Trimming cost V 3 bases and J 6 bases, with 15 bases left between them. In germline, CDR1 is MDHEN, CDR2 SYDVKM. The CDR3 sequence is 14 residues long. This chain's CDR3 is CASSLRGAGSEQYF. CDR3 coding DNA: TGTGCCAGCAGTTTGAGGGGGGCAGGCAGCGAGCAGTACTTC.